The entry below describes one TCR beta chain. Its target antigen remains unknown. No much larger clone exists at a distance of one base, and base qualities are not known. Reading the label with the study, this specimen's time point is: baseline before first vaccination. The vaccinee samples were drawn from two UK trials, COV001 and COV002, one of which was a single-blind randomized controlled phase 2/3 trial testing AZD1222 (ChAdOx1 nCoV-19) in healthy adults. For TCRbeta chain sequencing, PBMC samples from trial participants were taken at day 0 and at day 28 after the second dose. This specimen comes from a study of T cell responses to AZD1222 COVID-19 vaccine (dated by TCRdb to about 2021). Looking at the study overall: AZD1222 recipients whose second dose came at about 4 weeks and those whose second dose came at about 12 weeks were combined into one group, since spike-specific TCR depth and breadth did not differ between the two schedules. Trial participants were enrolled into age subgroups of 18-55, 56-69 and 70-plus years, which contained about 150, 28 and 57 TCR-sequenced participants, respectively. TCR sequencing covered some 250 trial participants: 207 given two doses of AZD1222 and 26 given two doses of MenACWY control vaccine. The study at large found these results: Reportedly, close to half of the unique spike-specific TCRs recognized epitopes lying outside the regions that are mutated in the B.1.351 and B.1.1.7 variants. In the small 56-69-year group, the increase in depth fell short of significance, most likely because of low power. A significant rise in spike-specific TCR breadth and depth was observed after two AZD1222 doses relative to day 0 and relative to MenACWY recipients. Because no day 14 peak-response samples were available, repertoires were characterized only after the peak T cell response. Participants were mostly white British, with more females than males. The authors suggested clonal diversity may have been underestimated. CD4 TCRs associated with the vaccine covered the entire spike protein, and the dominant responses were in regions 160-218 and 743-854. Conclusions about previously exposed vaccinees were limited because only six or seven AZD1222 recipients were SARS-CoV-2 seropositive at baseline.

The CDR3 regions of human TCRbeta chains were subjected to immunosequencing. Per the source publication's procedure: TCRs in the repertoires were matched against a reference library of SARS-CoV-2-specific TCRs that had been generated with the MIRA antigen-specificity platform. Breadth was defined as the fraction of unique TCRs that were SARS-CoV-2-associated, and depth was defined as the fraction of total T cells that were SARS-CoV-2-associated. Using the MIRA data, each spike-specific TCR was mapped to the spike region that the TCR reacts to and placed in a CD4 or CD8 class. Log10-transformed breadth and depth values were compared by one-way ANOVA with Sidak's multiple comparisons tests. This immuneACCESS table, as held by TCRdb, lists in-frame sequences with V and J called but not all clones. Of the missing ones, under half trace to an unresolved V gene in checked studies; the others have no known cause. V, J and clone size are those of that table, while D and trimming were read from the DNA. Here the sample has 140,000 or so clones; approximately 90% occur a single time. About 2.1% of the sample lies in the top ten.

The CDR3, cysteine through phenylalanine, is 15 amino acids long. The entry retains the CDR3 DNA only, 45 bases that are in frame from base 1. From a lookup of the germline V gene, CDR1 and CDR2 are SGDLS and YYNGEE. At the junction V is shortened by 0 bases and J by 9 bases, with 13 bases in between. The source of this sequence is an adult in good health. Sequenced here: peripheral blood, sampled on day 0 of AZD1222 vaccination. Recombination joined TRBV9 with TRBJ1-6; confidence is insufficient to name the D gene. The DNA is as follows: TGTGCCAGCAGCGTAGACGTGGCAGGTGTTTCACCCCTCCACTTT. This encodes CASSVDVAGVSPLHF.